The present T cell receptor beta chain was sequenced within a study of immune heterogeneity within non-small cell lung tumors. At 600 ng per sample, bulk tumor genomic DNA provided the template. Far-apart biopsies, several per primary tumor, were taken during surgery. Before undergoing curative surgery, patients had newly diagnosed non-small cell lung cancer that was untreated. Multiplex PCR employing 32 V and 13 J primers generated amplicons of the TCR beta CDR3. TCRdb re-analysed the multiplex PCR reads in MiXCR, keeping a single row per CDR3 protein. The sample lists about 1,800 distinct CDR3 sequences; just under 50% were seen once. This CDR3 comprises 15 residues. Germline-derived CDR1 and CDR2 are MNHNS and SASEGT. Details on this clonotype: This may come from a read error, since a much larger clone is one base off.

Sequenced sample: lung tumor tissue. The receptor's source is a man aged 60-69 years with non-small cell lung cancer. The chain combines TRBV6-1 with TRBJ1-3, with 7 bases lining up with TRBD1. CDR3: CSSSDLQGLRNTIYF. CDR3 nucleotide sequence: TGTTCCAGCAGTGACCTACAGGGGCTCAGAAACACCATATATTTT.